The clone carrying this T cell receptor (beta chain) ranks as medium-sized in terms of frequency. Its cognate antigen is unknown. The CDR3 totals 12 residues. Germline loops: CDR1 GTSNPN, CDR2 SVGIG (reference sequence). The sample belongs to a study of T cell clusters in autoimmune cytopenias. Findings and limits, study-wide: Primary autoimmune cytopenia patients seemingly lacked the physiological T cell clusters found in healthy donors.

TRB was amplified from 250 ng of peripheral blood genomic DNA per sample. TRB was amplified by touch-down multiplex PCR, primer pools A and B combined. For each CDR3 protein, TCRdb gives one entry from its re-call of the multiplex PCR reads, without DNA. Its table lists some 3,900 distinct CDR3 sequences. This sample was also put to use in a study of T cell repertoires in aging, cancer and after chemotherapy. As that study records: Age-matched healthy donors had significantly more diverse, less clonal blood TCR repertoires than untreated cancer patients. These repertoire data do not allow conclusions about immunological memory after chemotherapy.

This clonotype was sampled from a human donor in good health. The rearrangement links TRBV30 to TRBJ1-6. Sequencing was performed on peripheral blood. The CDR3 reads CAWSGRNSPLHF.